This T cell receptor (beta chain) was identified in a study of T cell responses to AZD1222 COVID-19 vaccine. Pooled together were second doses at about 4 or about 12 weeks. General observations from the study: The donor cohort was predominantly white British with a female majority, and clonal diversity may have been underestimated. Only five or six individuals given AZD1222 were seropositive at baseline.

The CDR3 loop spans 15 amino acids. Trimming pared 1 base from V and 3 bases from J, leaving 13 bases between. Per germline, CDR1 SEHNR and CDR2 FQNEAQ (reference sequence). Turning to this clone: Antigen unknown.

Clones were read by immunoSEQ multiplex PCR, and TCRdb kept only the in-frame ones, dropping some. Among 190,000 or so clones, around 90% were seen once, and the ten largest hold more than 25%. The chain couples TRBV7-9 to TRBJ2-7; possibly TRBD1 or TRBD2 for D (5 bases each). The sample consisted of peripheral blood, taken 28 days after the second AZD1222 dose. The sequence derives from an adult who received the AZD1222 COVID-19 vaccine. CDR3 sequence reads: CASSLVSGRNYEQYF. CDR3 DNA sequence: TGTGCCAGCAGCTTAGTCTCGGGACGGAACTACGAGCAGTACTTC.